In this sample, the clone carrying this TCR beta chain turned up once. This CDR3 spans 14 amino acids. Germline assignment: CDR1 SEHNR and CDR2 FQNEAQ (reference sequence). After removal of 6 bases from V and 0 bases from J, the junction contained 4 bases not matched to a gene. This sample is drawn from a study of OX40 agonist ivuxolimab in advanced cancers. Using immunoSEQ multiplex PCR, the repertoire was profiled, and TCRdb retains in-frame clones only, with some absent. This sample carries approximately 42,000 clones, about 81% of them seen once, and the ten largest clones take around 2.5%. V gene TRBV7-9 combines with J gene TRBJ1-1; 7 bases map to TRBD1. Sequences were derived from CD4+ or CD8+ T cells sorted from blood, sampled in a trial of the OX40 agonist ivuxolimab. This clonotype originated in an adult with an advanced solid tumor such as melanoma, head and neck, liver or kidney cancer. In DNA form, the CDR3 reads TGTGCCAGCAGAGCGACAGGGATGAACACTGAAGCTTTCTTT. This encodes CASRATGMNTEAFF.